The 5 T cell receptor beta chains below were found in one sample sequenced in a study of blood T cell repertoires in COVID-19. Libraries were prepared by immunoSEQ multiplex PCR; TCRdb keeps only in-frame clonotypes and omits some of them. The sample has around 100,000 clones, approximately 88% seen once. The sample was peripheral blood. These TCRs come from a woman aged 65 to 85 with acute or convalescent COVID-19.

J is TRBJ2-2 and V is TRBV9, with 14 nucleotides matching TRBD2. This CDR3 contains 18 residues. Trimming removed 4 bases from V and 3 bases from J; junction bases left unmatched: 8. CDR1 and CDR2 (germline): SGDLS, YYNGEE. The CDR3 DNA reads TGTGCCAGCAGCTTATCGACTAGCGGGGGGGCTGACACCGGGGAGCTGTTTTTT. Translating it yields CASSLSTSGGADTGELFF.

This chain connects TRBV5-6 to TRBJ2-3; 16 bases fit TRBD2. Germline CDR1 reads SGHDT; CDR2 reads YYEEEE. This CDR3 has 19 amino acids. J was trimmed by 3 bases and V by 0 bases; bases with no gene match: 7. The CDR3 is CASSLVGLAGGGRTDTQYF. The DNA of the CDR3 is TGTGCCAGCAGCTTGGTGGGACTAGCGGGAGGGGGAAGAACAGATACGCAGTATTTT.

The count of this clone is one. V gene TRBV7-6 combines with J gene TRBJ2-3, with 9 nucleotides matching TRBD2. The CDR3 contains 18 residues. Unmatched junction bases numbered 9, after V lost 0 bases and J lost 2 bases. From germline, CDR1 is SGHVS and CDR2 FNYEAQ. DNA of the CDR3: TGTGCCAGCAGCTTAGCTCGAGGTGCGGGAGGGCCCACAGATACGCAGTATTTT. Translation gives CASSLARGAGGPTDTQYF.

The J gene is TRBJ2-1, the V gene TRBV2; TRBD2 matches 9 bases. The germline V gene has CDR1 SNHLY and CDR2 FYNNEI. This CDR3 is 16 amino acids long. With V trimmed by 6 bases and J by 0 bases, 6 bases remained unmatched. CDR3 sequence reads: CASRLAGRSSYNEQFF. CDR3 coding DNA: TGTGCCAGCAGACTAGCGGGCCGGTCCTCCTACAATGAGCAGTTCTTC.

The J gene is TRBJ2-7, the V gene TRBV6-5, with D possibly being TRBD2 (6 bases). This CDR3 region has 15 residues. CDR1 is MNHEY and CDR2 is SVGAGI in the germline V gene. V lost 10 bases to trimming and J lost 6 bases, with 25 bases between them. The chain's CDR3 is CATSVQGGVAAEQYF. In nucleotides, the CDR3 is TGTGCCACCTCTGTCCAGGGCGGGGTAGCGGCCGAGCAGTACTTC.